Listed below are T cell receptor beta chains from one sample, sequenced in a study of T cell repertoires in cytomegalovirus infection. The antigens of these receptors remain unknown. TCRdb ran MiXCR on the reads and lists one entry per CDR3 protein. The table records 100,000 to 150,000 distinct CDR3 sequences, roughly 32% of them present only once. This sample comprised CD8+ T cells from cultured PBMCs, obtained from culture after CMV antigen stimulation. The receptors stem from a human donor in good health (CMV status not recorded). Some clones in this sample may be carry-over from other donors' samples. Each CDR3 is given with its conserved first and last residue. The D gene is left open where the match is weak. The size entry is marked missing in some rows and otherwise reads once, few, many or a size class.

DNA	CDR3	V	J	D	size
TGTGCCAGCAGTTTCGCTAGGGGCACAGATACGCAGTATTTT	CASSFARGTDTQYF	TRBV27	TRBJ2-3	.	.
TGTGCCAGCAGTTTATTGTCGCAGGAGGTCGACACCGGGGAGCTGTTTTTT	CASSLLSQEVDTGELFF	TRBV28	TRBJ2-2	.	.
TGTGCCAGCAGCGCAGGGACCGGGGGGACAAAACTGTTTTTT	CASSAGTGGTKLFF	TRBV7-9	TRBJ1-4	.	many
TGTGCCAGCAGTGAGGACAGCGGGGAGCTGTTTTTT	CASSEDSGELFF	TRBV27	TRBJ2-2	.	few
TGTGCCAGCAGTTACGTACAAGATAACACCATATATTTT	CASSYVQDNTIYF	TRBV6-6	TRBJ1-3	.	.
TGTGCCAGCAGCTTGGGGACTAGCGGGGACTACAATGAGCAGTTCTTC	CASSLGTSGDYNEQFF	TRBV5-4	TRBJ2-1	TRBD2	.
TGTGCCAGCAGTTGGCTAGGGGCTCGGGATCAGCCCCAGCATTTT	CASSWLGARDQPQHF	TRBV28	TRBJ1-5	.	once
TGTGCCAGCTCGCAACAGGGGTTGGCTGAAGCTTTCTTT	CASSQQGLAEAFF	TRBV18	TRBJ1-1	TRBD1	few
TGTGCCAGCAGCTTATGGCAGTACAATGAGCAGTTCTTC	CASSLWQYNEQFF	TRBV7-9	TRBJ2-1	.	.
TGTGCCAGCAGCTTAACGGGGCTAGCGGGGGGGCTTGAAGAGACCCAGTACTTC	CASSLTGLAGGLEETQYF	TRBV7-2	TRBJ2-5	TRBD2	.
TGTGCCAGCACGGAGCTAAGCGGGGGGGTTAGGGGTGAGCAGTTCTTC	CASTELSGGVRGEQFF	TRBV27	TRBJ2-1	TRBD2	many
TGTGCCACCAGCGTTGACGGGCCCAATCAGCCCCAGCATTTT	CATSVDGPNQPQHF	TRBV15	TRBJ1-5	.	.
TGTGCCAGTAGTATAGGTACAGGGGTTCGAGAGACCCAGTACTTC	CASSIGTGVRETQYF	TRBV19	TRBJ2-5	TRBD1	.
TGTGCCAGCAGTTCCGGGACAGGTAATCAGCCCCAGCATTTT	CASSSGTGNQPQHF	TRBV12-3/TRBV12-4	TRBJ1-5	TRBD1	few
TGCAGTGCTATCTCGTACGGAGAAACTAACTATGGCTACACCTTC	CSAISYGETNYGYTF	TRBV20-1	TRBJ1-2	.	.
TGTGCCAGTACCCCAACTGATTATCAGCCCCAGCATTTT	CASTPTDYQPQHF	TRBV19	TRBJ1-5	.	few
TGTGCCAGCAGTGAAGCTGGGTTAGGCACCGATAGGGGCTACACCTTC	CASSEAGLGTDRGYTF	TRBV2	TRBJ1-2	.	few